This T cell receptor (beta chain) was recorded in a study of neurological immune-mediated disorders. Findings of the study overall: The study found no CDR3 amino acid sequences shared by expanded clones across subjects, suggesting private repertoires in all groups.

TCRdb analysed the 5' RACE reads with MiXCR anew, one entry per CDR3 protein. This sample has tens of thousands of distinct CDR3 sequences, with roughly 5% found just once. CDR1 MGHDK and CDR2 SYGVNS come from the germline V gene. CDR3 size: 13 residues. In regard to this clonotype: Its antigen remains unknown. The junction differs from germline at one of its ends, possibly a read error.

The V and J genes are TRBV25-1 and TRBJ1-6; D gene unclear. The sequencing input was PBMCs. The clonotype was recovered from a man aged 18 to 29 with multiple sclerosis. CDR3 in amino acids: CASSGEYNSPLHF. CDR3 DNA sequence: TGTGCCAGCAGCGGGGAATATAATTCACCCCTACACTTT.